This T cell receptor (beta chain) was identified in a study of blood T cells in healthy people across ages. At the level of the study: Per two T cells, about one barcoded beta molecule was captured through template switching.

In its sample, this clonotype was seen many times. The antigen remains undetermined. Broader study findings: The recorded TCR beta diversity per million T cells decreased in a roughly linear manner with age. Diversity was higher, and naive CD4+ cells more numerous, in long-lived donors than in aged donors. Estimated diversity across one million T cells was deemed an underestimate.

Combining a sample-barcoded 5' primer with a J-beta primer mix, a second PCR ran for roughly 7 to 12 cycles. TCRdb processed the 5' RACE reads anew with MiXCR; each CDR3 protein has one entry. Of 630,000 or so distinct CDR3 sequences listed, less than 40% were seen once; the top ten hold 15%. The CDR3 sequence is 14 residues long. V was shortened by 5 bases and J by 5 bases, with 15 bases between the two germline ends. Germline V lookup: CDR1 SGHTA, CDR2 FQGNSA. The gene calls are TRBV7-2 and TRBJ2-5; D is undetermined. Sequenced material: blood. The receptor's source is a woman at least 80 years old in good health. The CDR3 sequence: CASSPNGFLETQYF. In DNA, the CDR3 is TGTGCCAGCAGCCCCAACGGGTTTTTGGAGACCCAGTACTTC.